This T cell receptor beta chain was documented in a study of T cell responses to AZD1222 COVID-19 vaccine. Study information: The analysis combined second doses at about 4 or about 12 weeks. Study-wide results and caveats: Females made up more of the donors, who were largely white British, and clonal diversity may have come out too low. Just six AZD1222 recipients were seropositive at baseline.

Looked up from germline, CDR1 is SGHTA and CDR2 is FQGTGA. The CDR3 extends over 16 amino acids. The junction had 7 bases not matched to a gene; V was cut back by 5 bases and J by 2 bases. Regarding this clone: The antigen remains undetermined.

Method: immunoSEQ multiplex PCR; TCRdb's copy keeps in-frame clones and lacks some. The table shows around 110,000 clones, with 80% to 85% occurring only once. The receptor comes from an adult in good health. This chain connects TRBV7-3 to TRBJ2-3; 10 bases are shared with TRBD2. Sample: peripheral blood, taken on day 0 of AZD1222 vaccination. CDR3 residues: CASSRGTSAHTDTQYF. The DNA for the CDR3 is TGTGCCAGCAGCAGAGGGACTAGCGCCCACACAGATACGCAGTATTTT.